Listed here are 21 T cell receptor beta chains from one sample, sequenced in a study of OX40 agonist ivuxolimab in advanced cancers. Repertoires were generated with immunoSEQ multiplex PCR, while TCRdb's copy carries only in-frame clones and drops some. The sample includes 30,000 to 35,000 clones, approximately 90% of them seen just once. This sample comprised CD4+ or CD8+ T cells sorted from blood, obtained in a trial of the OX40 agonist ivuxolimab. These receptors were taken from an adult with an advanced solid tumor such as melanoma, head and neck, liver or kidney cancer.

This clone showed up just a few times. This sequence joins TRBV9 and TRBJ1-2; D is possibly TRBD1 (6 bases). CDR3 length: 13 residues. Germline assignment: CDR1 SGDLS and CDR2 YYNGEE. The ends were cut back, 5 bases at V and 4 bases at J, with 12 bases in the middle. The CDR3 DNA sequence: TGTGCCAGCAGTAGGACAGTAACCTATGGCTACACCTTC. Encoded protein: CASSRTVTYGYTF.

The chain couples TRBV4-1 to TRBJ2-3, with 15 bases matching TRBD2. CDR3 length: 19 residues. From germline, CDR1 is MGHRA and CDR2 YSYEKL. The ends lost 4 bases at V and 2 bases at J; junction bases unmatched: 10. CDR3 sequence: CASSPLPGTSGRNTDTQYF. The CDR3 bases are TGCGCCAGCAGCCCCCTCCCTGGGACTAGCGGGAGGAACACAGATACGCAGTATTTT.

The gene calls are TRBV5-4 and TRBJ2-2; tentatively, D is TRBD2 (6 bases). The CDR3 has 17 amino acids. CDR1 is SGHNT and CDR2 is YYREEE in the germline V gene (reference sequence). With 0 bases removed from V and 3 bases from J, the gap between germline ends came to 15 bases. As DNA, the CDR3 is TGTGCCAGCAGCTTGGGGGGTCGGGCGGGGTACACCGGGGAGCTGTTTTTT. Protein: CASSLGGRAGYTGELFF.

The CDR3 loop reads CASSISMNTEAFF. DNA for the CDR3: TGTGCCAGTAGTATCTCCATGAACACTGAAGCTTTCTTT. The chain joins TRBV19 to TRBJ1-1; D ambiguous. The ends were cut back, 3 bases at V and 0 bases at J, with 5 bases in the middle. There are 13 residues in the CDR3. Germline V CDR1 and CDR2: LNHDA, SQIVND (reference sequence).

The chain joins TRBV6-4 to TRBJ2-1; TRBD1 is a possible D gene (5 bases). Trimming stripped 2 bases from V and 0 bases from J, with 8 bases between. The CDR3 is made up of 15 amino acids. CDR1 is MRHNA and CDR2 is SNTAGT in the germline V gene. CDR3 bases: TGTGCCAGCAGTGACGGGGCGAGCTCCTACAATGAGCAGTTCTTC. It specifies CASSDGASSYNEQFF.

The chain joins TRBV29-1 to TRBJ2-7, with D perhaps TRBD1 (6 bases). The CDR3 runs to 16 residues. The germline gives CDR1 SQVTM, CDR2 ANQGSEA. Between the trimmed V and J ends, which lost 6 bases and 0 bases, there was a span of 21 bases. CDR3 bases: TGCAGCGTAATATCAAACGGGACACCAGACTCCTACGAGCAGTACTTC. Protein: CSVISNGTPDSYEQYF.

The CDR3 DNA follows: TGTGCCAGCAGCCAAGGGTGGCAGCTGTACAATGAGCAGTTCTTC. Protein sequence: CASSQGWQLYNEQFF. This chain joins TRBV4-2 and TRBJ2-1; no firm D call. This CDR3 comprises 15 residues. Germline assignment: CDR1 LGHNA and CDR2 YNFKEQ. The ends were cut back, 1 base at V and 4 bases at J, with 11 bases in the middle.

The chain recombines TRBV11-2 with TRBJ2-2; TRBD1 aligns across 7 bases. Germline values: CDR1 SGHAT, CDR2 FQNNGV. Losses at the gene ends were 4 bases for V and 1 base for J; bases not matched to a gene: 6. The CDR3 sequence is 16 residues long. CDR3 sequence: CASSSPGQRNTGELFF. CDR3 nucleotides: TGTGCCAGCAGCTCCCCGGGACAGAGGAACACCGGGGAGCTGTTTTTT.

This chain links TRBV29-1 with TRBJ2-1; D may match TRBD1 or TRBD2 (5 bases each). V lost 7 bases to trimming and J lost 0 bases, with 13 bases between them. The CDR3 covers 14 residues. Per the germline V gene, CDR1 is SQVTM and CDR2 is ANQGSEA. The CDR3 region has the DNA TGCAGCGAGAGGGACGACCACTCCTACAATGAGCAGTTCTTC. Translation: CSERDDHSYNEQFF.

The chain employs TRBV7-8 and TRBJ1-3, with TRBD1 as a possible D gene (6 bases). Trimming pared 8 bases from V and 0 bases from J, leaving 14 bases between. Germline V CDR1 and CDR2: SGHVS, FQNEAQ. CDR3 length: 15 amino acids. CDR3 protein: CASGRQANSGNTIYF. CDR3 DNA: TGTGCCAGCGGCCGACAGGCGAACTCTGGAAACACCATATATTTT.

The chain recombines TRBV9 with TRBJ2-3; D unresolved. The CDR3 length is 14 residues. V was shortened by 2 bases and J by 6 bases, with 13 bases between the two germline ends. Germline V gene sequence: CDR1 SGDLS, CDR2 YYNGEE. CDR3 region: CASSVKGGRDTQYF. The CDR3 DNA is TGTGCCAGCAGCGTGAAGGGTGGCCGGGATACGCAGTATTTT.

This CDR3 is CASSQDLPKLTYDQETQYF. As DNA, the CDR3 is TGCGCCAGCAGCCAAGATCTTCCCAAACTGACCTATGACCAAGAGACCCAGTACTTC. The chain joins TRBV4-1 to TRBJ2-5; D call uncertain. V gave up 0 bases and J gave up 0 bases, with 20 bases separating them. Germline V gives CDR1 MGHRA, CDR2 YSYEKL. There are 19 residues in the CDR3.

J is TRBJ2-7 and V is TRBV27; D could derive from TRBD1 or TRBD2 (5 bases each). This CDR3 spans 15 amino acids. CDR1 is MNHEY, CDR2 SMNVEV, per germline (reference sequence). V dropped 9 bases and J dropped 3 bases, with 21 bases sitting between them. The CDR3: CASALWGRGNYEQYF. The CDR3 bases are TGTGCCAGTGCTTTATGGGGGAGAGGGAACTACGAGCAGTACTTC.

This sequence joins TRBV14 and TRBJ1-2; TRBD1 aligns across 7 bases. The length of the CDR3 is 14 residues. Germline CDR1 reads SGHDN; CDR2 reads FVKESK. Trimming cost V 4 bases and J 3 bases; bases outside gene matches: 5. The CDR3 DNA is TGTGCCAGCAGCCCTGACAGGGTGGACTATGGCTACACCTTC. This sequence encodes CASSPDRVDYGYTF.

CDR3 residues: CATSRGPLLAENTDTQYF. CDR3 sequence (DNA): TGTGCCACCAGCAGAGGGCCCTTACTAGCGGAAAACACAGATACGCAGTATTTT. The rearrangement uses TRBV15 and TRBJ2-3; the match to TRBD2 covers 8 bases. The CDR3 runs 18 residues. V lost 1 base to trimming and J lost 2 bases; unmatched junction nucleotides: 11. CDR1 is LNHNV, CDR2 YYDKDF, per germline (reference sequence).

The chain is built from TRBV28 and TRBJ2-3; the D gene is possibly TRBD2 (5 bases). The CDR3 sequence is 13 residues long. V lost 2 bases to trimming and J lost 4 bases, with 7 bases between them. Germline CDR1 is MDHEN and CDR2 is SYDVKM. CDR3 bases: TGTGCCAGCAGTTTACTAGCAGCAGATACGCAGTATTTT. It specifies CASSLLAADTQYF.

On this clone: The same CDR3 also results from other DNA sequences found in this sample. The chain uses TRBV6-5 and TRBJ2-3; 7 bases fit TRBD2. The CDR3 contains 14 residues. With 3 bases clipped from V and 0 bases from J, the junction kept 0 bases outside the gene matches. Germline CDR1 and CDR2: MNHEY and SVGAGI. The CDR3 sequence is CASSYSGSTDTQYF. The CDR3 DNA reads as TGTGCCAGCAGTTATAGCGGGAGCACAGATACGCAGTATTTT.

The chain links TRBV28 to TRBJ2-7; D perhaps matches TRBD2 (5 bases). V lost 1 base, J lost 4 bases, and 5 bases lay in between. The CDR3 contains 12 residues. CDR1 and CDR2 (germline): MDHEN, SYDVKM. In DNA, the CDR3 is TGTGCCAGCAGTTTATCGGGGTACGAGCAGTACTTC. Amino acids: CASSLSGYEQYF.

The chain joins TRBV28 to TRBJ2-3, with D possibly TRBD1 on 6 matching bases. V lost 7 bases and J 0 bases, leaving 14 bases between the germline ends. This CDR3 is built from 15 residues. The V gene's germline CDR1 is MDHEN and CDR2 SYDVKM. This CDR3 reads CASTVDSLSTDTQYF. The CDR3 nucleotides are TGTGCCAGCACCGTGGACAGCCTTAGCACAGATACGCAGTATTTT.

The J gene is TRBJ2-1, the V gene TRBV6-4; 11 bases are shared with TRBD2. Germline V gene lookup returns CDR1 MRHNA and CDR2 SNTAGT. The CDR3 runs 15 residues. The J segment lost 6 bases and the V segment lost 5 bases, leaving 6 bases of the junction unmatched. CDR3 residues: CASSPLAGAGNEQFF. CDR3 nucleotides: TGTGCCAGCAGTCCACTAGCGGGAGCGGGCAATGAGCAGTTCTTC.

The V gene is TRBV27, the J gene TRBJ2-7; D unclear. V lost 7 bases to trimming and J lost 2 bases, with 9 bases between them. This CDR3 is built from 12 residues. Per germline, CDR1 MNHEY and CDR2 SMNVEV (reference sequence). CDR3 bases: TGTGCCAGCATGGGTACCCCCTACGAGCAGTACTTC. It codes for CASMGTPYEQYF.